This entry lists 31 T cell receptor beta chains sequenced from one sample in a study of blood T cell repertoires in COVID-19. TCRdb's copy holds only in-frame clones and misses some; the assay was immunoSEQ multiplex PCR. The repertoire holds about 34,000 clones, with roughly 80% as singletons. Sequenced input: peripheral blood. These receptors came from a man older than 75 with active or convalescent COVID-19.

This chain uses TRBV11-2 with TRBJ1-2, with D perhaps TRBD1 (6 bases). The CDR3 consists of 15 residues. Trimming took off 4 bases at V and 8 bases at J, with 20 bases between the two ends. Germline V gene data show CDR1 as SGHAT and CDR2 as FQNNGV. Here the CDR3 reads CASSSSLSGEKGYTF. CDR3 DNA: TGTGCCAGCAGCTCGTCTTTGTCAGGGGAAAAAGGCTACACCTTC. The full variable domain, completed using reference TRBV11-2 and TRBJ1-2, is EAGVAQSPRYKIIEKRQSVAFWCNPISGHATLYWYQQILGQGPKLLIQFQNNGVVDDSQLPKDRFSAERLKGVDSTLKIQPAKLEDSAVYLCASSSSLSGEKGYTFGSGTRLTVV.

The chain combines TRBV6-5 with TRBJ2-7; 8 bases are shared with TRBD2. CDR1 MNHEY and CDR2 SVGAGI come from the germline V gene. CDR3 size: 14 residues. After removal of 7 bases from V and 1 base from J, the junction contained 6 bases not matched to a gene. The CDR3 DNA reads as TGTGCCAGCATTCCTTTAGCGGGGTCCTACGAGCAGTACTTC. This encodes CASIPLAGSYEQYF.

This clone has only one observation. V gene TRBV5-6 combines with J gene TRBJ2-7; 11 positions match TRBD2. Germline V gene data show CDR1 as SGHDT and CDR2 as YYEEEE. CDR3 size: 18 residues. Trimming cost V 4 bases and J 1 base; bases outside gene matches: 13. This CDR3 is CASSKPGLAVQRSYEQYF. The CDR3 bases are TGTGCCAGCAGCAAACCGGGACTAGCGGTCCAGAGGTCCTACGAGCAGTACTTC. The full variable domain, in which reference TRBV5-6 and TRBJ2-7 provide the parts outside the CDR3, is DAGVTQSPTHLIKTRGQQVTLRCSPKSGHDTVSWYQQALGQGPQFIFQYYEEEERQRGNFPDRFSGHQFPNYSSELNVNALLLGDSALYLCASSKPGLAVQRSYEQYFGPGTRLTVT.

As to this clone: At one end, the junction sequence differs from germline, possibly due to a read error. The V and J genes are TRBV3-1 (or the pseudogene TRBV3-2) and TRBJ2-7; 9 bases map to TRBD2. This CDR3 region has 12 residues. The germline V gene has CDR1 LGHDT and CDR2 YNNKEL (reference sequence). The CDR3 protein is CASRNTGTSFCF. CDR3 sequence (DNA): TGTGCCAGCAGAAATACCGGGACTAGCTTCTGCTTC.

This clone was detected only a few times. The rearrangement links TRBV6-5 to TRBJ1-1, with D maybe TRBD1 (6 bases). The CDR3 runs to 13 residues. V was clipped by 6 bases and J by 1 base, with 9 bases between them. In germline, CDR1 is MNHEY, CDR2 SVGAGI. CDR3 DNA: TGTGCCAGCAGCCAACAGGGGAACACTGAAGCTTTCTTT. Protein sequence: CASSQQGNTEAFF.

CDR3 sequence reads: CASSVQGGDQPQHF. DNA for the CDR3: TGTGCCAGCAGCGTACAGGGCGGGGATCAGCCCCAGCATTTT. This sequence joins TRBV9 and TRBJ1-5; tentative D call: TRBD1 (5 bases). The ends were cut back, 1 base at V and 5 bases at J, with 10 bases in the middle. CDR1 is SGDLS and CDR2 is YYNGEE in the germline V gene. The CDR3 loop spans 14 amino acids.

J is TRBJ2-1 and V is TRBV11-3; D possibly corresponds to TRBD1 (8 bases). Germline assignment: CDR1 SGHNT and CDR2 YENEEA. Trimming removed 5 bases at V and 5 bases at J, with 16 bases between. This CDR3 is 15 amino acids long. As DNA, the CDR3 is TGTGCCAGCAGCCCCCGACAGGGGAGGGACAATGAGCAGTTCTTC. This encodes CASSPRQGRDNEQFF. The full variable domain, in which reference TRBV11-3 and TRBJ2-1 provide the parts outside the CDR3, is EAGVVQSPRYKIIEKKQPVAFWCNPISGHNTLYWYLQNLGQGPELLIRYENEEAVDDSQLPKDRFSAERLKGVDSTLKIQPAELGDSAVYLCASSPRQGRDNEQFFGPGTRLTVL.

This chain connects TRBV19 to TRBJ1-6; tentative D call: TRBD1 (6 bases). This CDR3 is 13 amino acids long. The V and J ends lost 10 bases and 6 bases respectively, with 13 bases between them. The germline V gene has CDR1 LNHDA and CDR2 SQIVND (reference sequence). The CDR3 sequence: CATTAQGNSPLHF. CDR3 bases: TGTGCCACTACAGCACAGGGTAATTCACCCCTCCACTTT.

The V gene is TRBV28, the J gene TRBJ1-3; D is unclear. The CDR3 contains 16 residues. V lost 3 bases and J 1 base, leaving 13 bases between the germline ends. CDR1 MDHEN and CDR2 SYDVKM come from the germline V gene. In DNA form, the CDR3 reads TGTGCCAGCAGTTTCTCAGGCCTGGTATCTGGAAACACCATATATTTT. Its protein is CASSFSGLVSGNTIYF.

The rearrangement links TRBV15 to TRBJ2-7; 8 nucleotides line up with TRBD2. CDR3 length: 17 amino acids. Germline V gene sequence: CDR1 LNHNV, CDR2 YYDKDF (reference sequence). Trimming took 4 bases from V and 2 from J; bases not matched to a gene: 13. The DNA of the CDR3 is TGTGCCACCAGCACGGGTGTTCTAGCGGGTACTACCTACGAGCAGTACTTC. It codes for CATSTGVLAGTTYEQYF.

Only a few counts were recorded for this clone. This sequence joins TRBV11-2 and TRBJ2-7; perhaps TRBD1 as D (6 bases). Deletions cut 3 bases from V and 0 bases from J, with 15 bases between. The germline V gene encodes CDR1 SGHAT and CDR2 FQNNGV. The CDR3 is 16 amino acids. In nucleotides, the CDR3 is TGTGCCAGCAGCTTCCTCAGGGGAAGGAGCTCCTACGAGCAGTACTTC. Residues: CASSFLRGRSSYEQYF.

This clone appeared a few times. The V and J genes are TRBV5-1 and TRBJ2-1; possibly TRBD1 for D (6 bases). Trimming left V 0 bases short and J 9 bases short, with 13 bases between. The CDR3 consists of 14 residues. The V gene's germline CDR1 is SGHRS and CDR2 YFSETQ. The DNA of the CDR3 is TGCGCCAGCAGCTTGGCGGCAGGGGTAGGTGAGCAGTTCTTC. Amino acids: CASSLAAGVGEQFF.

The genes are TRBV5-1 and TRBJ1-4, with TRBD1 matching over 10 bases. V was pared by 4 bases and J by 8 bases, with 5 bases of the junction left unmatched. The germline CDR1 and CDR2 sequences are SGHRS and YFSETQ. CDR3 length equals 14 residues. CDR3: CASSPGTGAEKLFF. CDR3 coding DNA: TGCGCCAGCAGCCCCGGGACAGGGGCGGAAAAACTGTTTTTT.

The rearrangement joins TRBV28 to TRBJ2-1; 7 nucleotides line up with TRBD2. Germline CDR1 and CDR2: MDHEN and SYDVKM. The CDR3 runs to 16 residues. V gave up 3 bases and J gave up 0 bases; unmatched junction bases: 5. The CDR3 DNA sequence: TGTGCCAGCAGTTTGATAGCGGGCCCCTCCTACAATGAGCAGTTCTTC. Its translation: CASSLIAGPSYNEQFF. The complete variable domain, with remaining parts taken from reference TRBV28 and TRBJ2-1, reads DVKVTQSSRYLVKRTGEKVFLECVQDMDHENMFWYRQDPGLGLRLIYFSYDVKMKEKGDIPEGYSVSREKKERFSLILESASTNQTSMYLCASSLIAGPSYNEQFFGPGTRLTVL.

The genes are TRBV5-1 and TRBJ2-7; D is possibly TRBD2 (6 bases). The CDR3 spans 15 residues. CDR1 and CDR2 from the germline V gene are SGHRS and YFSETQ. V lost 9 bases to trimming and J lost 5 bases, with 24 bases between them. The CDR3 reads CATRARGRPEDEQYF. CDR3 DNA sequence: TGCGCCACCAGGGCTCGAGGGAGGCCCGAAGACGAGCAGTACTTC.

The chain recombines TRBV28 with TRBJ1-2, with 10 bases that match TRBD1. Germline-derived CDR1 and CDR2 are MDHEN and SYDVKM. The CDR3 length is 17 residues. The trim removed 5 bases at V and 8 bases at J, leaving 17 bases unmatched. CDR3 loop: CASSPGTGEGIARGYTF. CDR3 nucleotides: TGTGCCAGCAGTCCTGGGACAGGGGAGGGTATAGCTCGGGGCTACACCTTC.

This clone has only one observation. The rearrangement uses TRBV11-2 and TRBJ2-1; 12 bases are shared with TRBD2. After removal of 6 bases from V and 6 bases from J, the junction contained 6 bases not matched to a gene. This CDR3 has 15 amino acids. Germline CDR1 and CDR2: SGHAT and FQNNGV. The CDR3 DNA follows: TGTGCCAGCAGTTCTAGCGGGAGGGTCCTCAATGAGCAGTTCTTC. This codes for CASSSSGRVLNEQFF.

The gene calls are TRBV3-1 (or the pseudogene TRBV3-2) and TRBJ2-5; tentative D call: TRBD2 (6 bases). V lost 4 bases and J 5 bases, leaving 14 bases between the germline ends. The CDR3 runs to 14 residues. Germline CDR1 and CDR2: LGHDT and YNNKEL (reference sequence). CDR3 in DNA: TGTGCCAGCAGCCGATCCGGGAGTAGGGAGACCCAGTACTTC. Protein: CASSRSGSRETQYF.

The rearrangement uses TRBV5-8 and TRBJ2-7; D might be TRBD2 (6 bases). Per the germline V gene, CDR1 is SGHTS and CDR2 is YDEGEE. V was clipped by 4 bases and J by 6 bases, with 14 bases between them. This CDR3 region has 13 residues. The CDR3 loop reads CASSKSVGGEQYF. CDR3 coding DNA: TGTGCCAGCAGCAAATCGGTGGGGGGCGAGCAGTACTTC.

This clone was observed a handful of times. The CDR3 coding sequence is TGTGCCAGCAGTTACCTTGGAGCCAATCAGCCCCAGCATTTT. This codes for CASSYLGANQPQHF. The rearrangement uses TRBV6-5 and TRBJ1-5; D is uncertain. Trimming removed 2 bases from V and 3 bases from J, with 8 bases in between. This CDR3 is built from 14 residues. The germline V gene encodes CDR1 MNHEY and CDR2 SVGAGI.

This clone was seen more than once but under ten times. In DNA, the CDR3 is TGCAGTGCTGACAGGGGAACCCTCCACTTT. This gives the protein CSADRGTLHF. The gene calls are TRBV20-1 and TRBJ1-6; TRBD1 agrees at 8 bases. V shed 5 bases, J shed 14 bases, and the junction held 2 bases outside the gene matches. Germline V lookup: CDR1 DFQATT, CDR2 SNEGSKA (reference sequence). The CDR3 is made up of 10 amino acids.

This chain uses TRBV4-3 with TRBJ1-2, with D unclear. The CDR3 is made up of 13 amino acids. The V end lost 1 base, the J end lost 8 bases, and 11 bases lay between the germline ends. Germline assignment: CDR1 LGHNA and CDR2 YSLEER. The CDR3 DNA follows: TGCGCCAGCAGCCAAGGGTCCGGGGTCGGCTACACCTTC. As protein: CASSQGSGVGYTF.

The rearrangement joins TRBV28 to TRBJ2-7, with 12 positions matching TRBD2. Germline-derived CDR1 and CDR2 are MDHEN and SYDVKM. Losses at the gene ends were 6 bases for V and 6 bases for J; bases not matched to a gene: 9. The CDR3 sequence is 15 residues long. The CDR3 is CASRLTSGSSSEQYF. The CDR3, as DNA: TGTGCCAGCAGGCTGACTAGCGGGAGCAGTTCCGAGCAGTACTTC. Combining the CDR3 with reference TRBV28 and TRBJ2-7 gives the whole variable domain DVKVTQSSRYLVKRTGEKVFLECVQDMDHENMFWYRQDPGLGLRLIYFSYDVKMKEKGDIPEGYSVSREKKERFSLILESASTNQTSMYLCASRLTSGSSSEQYFGPGTRLTVT.

The chain is built from TRBV28 and TRBJ1-1, with 9 bases that match TRBD1. Looked up from germline, CDR1 is MDHEN and CDR2 is SYDVKM. The CDR3 has 14 amino acids. The J segment lost 5 bases and the V segment lost 2 bases, leaving 3 bases of the junction unmatched. The CDR3 DNA sequence: TGTGCCAGCAGTTTAACCGACAGGGGGACTGAAGCTTTCTTT. Its protein is CASSLTDRGTEAFF.

Only a few counts were recorded for this clone. The rearrangement uses TRBV11-2 and TRBJ2-1; no reliable D call. The germline V and J ends were trimmed by 0 bases and 7 bases, with 7 bases remaining between them. The CDR3 loop spans 13 amino acids. The germline V gene encodes CDR1 SGHAT and CDR2 FQNNGV. The CDR3 DNA reads as TGTGCCAGCAGCTTAGATCTCAGGAATGAGCAGTTCTTC. This sequence encodes CASSLDLRNEQFF.

This clone was found a few times. This chain joins TRBV5-1 and TRBJ2-7; possible D gene TRBD1, 6 bases. Trimming took off 1 base at V and 4 bases at J, with 15 bases between the two ends. The CDR3 has 15 amino acids. From germline, CDR1 is SGHRS and CDR2 YFSETQ. As DNA, the CDR3 is TGCGCCAGCAGCTTGACCACAGGGTATGGGTACGAGCAGTACTTC. This encodes CASSLTTGYGYEQYF.

The chain carries TRBV25-1 and TRBJ2-7; D might be TRBD1 (6 bases). Germline V lookup: CDR1 MGHDK, CDR2 SYGVNS. This CDR3 region has 12 residues. Trimming took 7 bases from V and 2 from J, leaving 9 bases between them. The CDR3 DNA reads TGTGCCAGCACGACAGGTGCCTACGAGCAGTACTTC. This gives the protein CASTTGAYEQYF.

The chain uses TRBV5-4 and TRBJ1-6, with 7 bases that match TRBD1. CDR3 size: 15 residues. Germline trimming cut 4 bases from V and 0 bases from J; bases unmatched to any gene: 1. Germline assignment: CDR1 SGHNT and CDR2 YYREEE (reference sequence). The chain's CDR3 is CASSGDSSYNSPLHF. The CDR3 DNA is TGTGCCAGCAGCGGGGACAGCTCCTATAATTCACCCCTCCACTTT.

The chain recombines TRBV2 with TRBJ2-3; TRBD2 might be the D (5 bases). Looked up from germline, CDR1 is SNHLY and CDR2 is FYNNEI. CDR3 length equals 15 residues. The V end was cut by 7 bases, the J end by 0 bases, with 14 bases between. The CDR3 DNA sequence: TGTGCCAGCACTGAGGGAGCCTCTAGCACAGATACGCAGTATTTT. Translated: CASTEGASSTDTQYF.

This clone was detected only once. J is TRBJ2-1 and V is TRBV5-1, with 8 bases lining up with TRBD2. CDR3 length: 14 residues. Germline loops: CDR1 SGHRS, CDR2 YFSETQ. Losses at the gene ends were 0 bases for V and 10 bases for J; bases not matched to a gene: 6. The CDR3 here is CASSLETAGVEQFF. In nucleotides, the CDR3 is TGCGCCAGCAGCTTGGAGACAGCGGGAGTCGAGCAGTTCTTC.

The chain recombines TRBV2 with TRBJ1-4; D possibly corresponds to TRBD1 (5 bases). V lost 7 bases to trimming and J lost 5 bases, with 14 bases between them. CDR3 length: 14 amino acids. In germline, CDR1 is SNHLY, CDR2 FYNNEI. The CDR3, as DNA: TGTGCCAGCATGAAGGACACGGTGAATGAAAAACTGTTTTTT. Its translation is CASMKDTVNEKLFF.